This T cell receptor beta chain was captured in a study of CD8+CD57+ T cells in acquired aplastic anemia. Template material for TCR beta VDJ and CDR3 profiling consisted of genomic DNA. TCRdb reprocessed the reads with MiXCR, giving one entry per CDR3 protein. The sample gives about 160,000 distinct CDR3 sequences, over 70% of which show up once; approximately 42% is in the top ten. The table lists this clonotype with a few counts. Its target is not known. By flow cytometry, patients selected for sequencing had shown an expansion of CD8+CD57+ cells. General study findings and limits: Patients and controls were found to share more than 25 CD8+ CDR3 sequences. Patients and healthy controls showed no significant CD8+ Simpson's diversity difference.

Germline CDR1 LNHNV, CDR2 YYDKDF (reference sequence). The CDR3 consists of 13 residues. V lost 1 base and J lost 5, with 8 bases in between. The sequenced sample was sorted CD4+, CD8+, or CD8+CD57+ T cells (not recorded which) from PBMCs. This clonotype was obtained from a human donor with aplastic anemia. The chain is built from TRBV15 and TRBJ2-5, with D uncertain. CDR3 coding DNA: TGTGCCACCAGCAGAGCTTATTTGGAGACCCAGTACTTC. It yields the protein CATSRAYLETQYF.